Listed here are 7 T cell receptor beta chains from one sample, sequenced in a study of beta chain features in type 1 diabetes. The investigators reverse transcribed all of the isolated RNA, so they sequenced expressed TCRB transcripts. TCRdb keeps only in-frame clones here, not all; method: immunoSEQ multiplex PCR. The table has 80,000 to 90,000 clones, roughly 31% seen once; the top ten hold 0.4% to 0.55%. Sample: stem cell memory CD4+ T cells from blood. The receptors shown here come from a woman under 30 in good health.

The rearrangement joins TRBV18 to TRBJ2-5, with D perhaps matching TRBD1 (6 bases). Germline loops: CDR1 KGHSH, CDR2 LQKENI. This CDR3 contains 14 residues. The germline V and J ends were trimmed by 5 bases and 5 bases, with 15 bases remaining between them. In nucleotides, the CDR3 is TGTGCCAGCTCATCTCCAGGGGAGACGGAGACCCAGTACTTC. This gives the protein CASSSPGETETQYF.

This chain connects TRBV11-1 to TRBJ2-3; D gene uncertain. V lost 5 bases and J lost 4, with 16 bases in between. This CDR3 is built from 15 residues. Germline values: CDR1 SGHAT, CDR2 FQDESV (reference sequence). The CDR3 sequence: CASSPRGSGADTQYF. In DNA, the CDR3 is TGTGCCAGCAGCCCACGTGGATCAGGTGCAGATACGCAGTATTTT.

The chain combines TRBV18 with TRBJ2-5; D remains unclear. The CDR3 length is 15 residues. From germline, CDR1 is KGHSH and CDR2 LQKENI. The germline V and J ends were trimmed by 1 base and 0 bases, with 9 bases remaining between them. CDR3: CASSPRLKHQETQYF. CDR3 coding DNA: TGTGCCAGCTCACCACGGCTGAAACACCAAGAGACCCAGTACTTC.

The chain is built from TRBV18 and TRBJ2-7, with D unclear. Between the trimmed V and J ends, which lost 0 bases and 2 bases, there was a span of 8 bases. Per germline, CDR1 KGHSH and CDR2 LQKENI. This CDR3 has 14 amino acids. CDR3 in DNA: TGTGCCAGCTCACCACCCTCACCAGCCTACGAGCAGTACTTC. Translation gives CASSPPSPAYEQYF. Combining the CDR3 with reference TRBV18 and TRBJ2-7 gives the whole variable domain NAGVMQNPRHLVRRRGQEARLRCSPMKGHSHVYWYRQLPEEGLKFMVYLQKENIIDESGMPKERFSAEFPKEGPSILRIQQVVRGDSAAYFCASSPPSPAYEQYFGPGTRLTVT.

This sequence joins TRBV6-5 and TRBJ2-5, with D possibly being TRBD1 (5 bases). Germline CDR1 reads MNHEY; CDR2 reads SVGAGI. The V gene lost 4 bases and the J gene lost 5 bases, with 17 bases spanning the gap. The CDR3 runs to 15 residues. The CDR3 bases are TGTGCCAGCAGTTTTGGGGCCTCACGGGTGGAGACCCAGTACTTC. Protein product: CASSFGASRVETQYF.

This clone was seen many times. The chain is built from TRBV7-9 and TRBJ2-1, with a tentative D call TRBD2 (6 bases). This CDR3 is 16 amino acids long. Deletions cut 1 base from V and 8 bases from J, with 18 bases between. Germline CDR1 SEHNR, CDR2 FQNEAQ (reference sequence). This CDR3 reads CASSLVILARLDEQFF. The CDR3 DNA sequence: TGTGCCAGCAGCTTAGTTATCCTAGCGAGATTAGATGAGCAGTTCTTC.

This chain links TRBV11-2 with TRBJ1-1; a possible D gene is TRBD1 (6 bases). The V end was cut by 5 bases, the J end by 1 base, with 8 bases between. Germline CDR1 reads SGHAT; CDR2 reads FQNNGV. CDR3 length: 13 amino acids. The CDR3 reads CASSAQGNTEAFF. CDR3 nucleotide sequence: TGTGCCAGCAGCGCACAGGGGAACACTGAAGCTTTCTTT.